Listed below are T cell receptor beta chains from one sample, sequenced in a study of control samples from healthy donors and cancer patients. TCRdb's table, derived via immunoSEQ multiplex PCR, lists solely in-frame clones and lacks some. The data hold around 51,000 clones, with 80% observed a single time. The sequencing input was blood. These receptors came from a man in his 70s in good health. Each CDR3 is given with its conserved first and last residue. Each record gives: D gene, J gene, V gene, clone size, CDR3 protein, CDR3 DNA. A D gene is named only where the DNA matches it firmly. Part of the rows lack a size; the others show once, few, many or a class for expanded clones.

>NA|TRBJ2-3|TRBV2|NA
CASRLDLTDTQYF
TGTGCCAGCAGACTGGACTTAACAGATACGCAGTATTTT
>TRBD1|TRBJ2-5|TRBV7-2|NA
CASSLSMRGRVETQYF
TGTGCCAGCAGCTTAAGTATGAGGGGGCGCGTGGAGACCCAGTACTTC
>NA|TRBJ1-6|TRBV19|NA
CASSPPGVQYNSPLHF
TGTGCCAGTAGTCCTCCGGGGGTGCAGTATAATTCACCCCTCCACTTT
>NA|TRBJ2-2|TRBV18|NA
CASSPPTGAGELFF
TGTGCCAGCTCACCACCGACGGGAGCCGGGGAGCTGTTTTTT
>NA|TRBJ1-2|TRBV28|NA
CASSPGTYGGYTF
TGTGCCAGCAGCCCAGGGACCTATGGTGGCTACACCTTC
>TRBD1|TRBJ1-2|TRBV4-1|NA
CASSQASGQALRGYTF
TGCGCCAGCAGCCAAGCATCCGGACAGGCCCTGAGGGGCTACACCTTC
>TRBD2|TRBJ2-1|TRBV7-6|NA
CASSTILAGGRNNEQFF
TGTGCCAGCAGCACAATCCTAGCGGGAGGGCGAAACAATGAGCAGTTCTTC
>TRBD2|TRBJ2-3|TRBV11-1|NA
CASSWTSGSRTDTQYF
TGTGCCAGCAGCTGGACTAGCGGGAGTAGGACAGATACGCAGTATTTT
>NA|TRBJ1-2|TRBV28|NA
CASSFRAVGAQYGYTF
TGTGCCAGCAGTTTTAGGGCGGTAGGGGCGCAGTATGGCTACACCTTC
>TRBD1|TRBJ1-1|TRBV28|NA
CASSSDRVTEAFF
TGTGCCAGCAGTTCGGACAGGGTCACTGAAGCTTTCTTT
>NA|TRBJ1-2|TRBV2|NA
CASRRDVNYGYTF
TGTGCCAGCAGGAGGGACGTAAACTATGGCTACACCTTC
>NA|TRBJ1-1|TRBV9|NA
CASSVDGTEAFF
TGTGCCAGCAGCGTAGACGGCACTGAAGCTTTCTTT
>TRBD1|TRBJ1-1|TRBV10-3|NA
CAISELGTDTEAFF
TGTGCCATCAGTGAGTTGGGGACAGACACTGAAGCTTTCTTT
>NA|TRBJ2-5|TRBV7-2|NA
CASSSNLGGTQYF
TGTGCCAGCAGCTCAAACCTAGGCGGGACCCAGTACTTC
>NA|TRBJ1-1|TRBV5-4|NA
CASSLAAPRHTEAFF
TGTGCCAGCAGCTTGGCGGCCCCCAGGCACACTGAAGCTTTCTTT
>TRBD1|TRBJ1-1|TRBV19|NA
CASIGTETNTEAFF
TGTGCCAGTATCGGGACAGAGACGAACACTGAAGCTTTCTTT
>NA|TRBJ2-1|TRBV7-2|NA
CASSARLGGEQFF
TGTGCCAGCAGCGCCCGACTGGGGGGTGAGCAGTTCTTC
>TRBD2|TRBJ2-3|TRBV27|NA
CASSPTGGTINTQYF
TGTGCCAGCAGCCCGACCGGGGGGACTATTAATACGCAGTATTTT
>TRBD2|TRBJ2-7|TRBV3-1/TRBV3-2|NA
CASSQVFSRGGSYEQYF
TGTGCCAGCAGCCAAGTCTTTTCCCGCGGGGGGAGCTACGAGCAGTACTTC
>NA|TRBJ1-1|TRBV30|NA
CAWIREQGINTEAFF
TGTGCCTGGATCCGCGAGCAGGGAATAAACACTGAAGCTTTCTTT
>NA|TRBJ1-1|TRBV6-5|NA
CASSYQETGTEAFF
TGTGCCAGCAGTTATCAGGAGACAGGTACTGAAGCTTTCTTT
>TRBD1|TRBJ1-2|TRBV2|NA
CASMRDRGGYTF
TGTGCCAGCATGCGGGACAGGGGCGGCTACACCTTC
>TRBD1|TRBJ1-6|TRBV6-5|NA
CASSSGQDLSPLHF
TGTGCCAGCAGTTCGGGACAGGATTTGTCACCCCTCCACTTT
>TRBD1|TRBJ2-1|TRBV7-2|NA
CASSLRTGIGEQFF
TGTGCCAGCAGCTTACGGACAGGGATTGGTGAGCAGTTCTTC
>NA|TRBJ1-2|TRBV7-8|NA
CASSSTGQTYGYTF
TGTGCCAGCAGCTCGACCGGACAGACATATGGCTACACCTTC
>NA|TRBJ2-2|TRBV19|few
CASSFPGGGITGELFF
TGTGCCAGTAGTTTCCCAGGGGGAGGAATCACCGGGGAGCTGTTTTTT